The 5 T cell receptor beta chains given below trace back to one sample, sequenced in a study of shared T cell receptors in the human thymus. Produced via immunoSEQ multiplex PCR; TCRdb's table is partial and in-frame only. The table lists approximately 490,000 clones, about 84% of them singletons. The same data also went into a second study, on human thymus T cells.

The sequenced sample consisted of thymocytes. The receptors shown here come from a boy under two years old with a congenital heart defect.

This clone was counted a single time. This chain connects TRBV4-1 to TRBJ2-3, with D tentatively TRBD2 (6 bases). Germline lookup yields CDR1 MGHRA and CDR2 YSYEKL. Trimming removed 3 bases from V and 2 bases from J, with 21 bases in between. CDR3 length: 18 amino acids. CDR3 nucleotides: TGCGCCAGCAGCCAGTACCAGGGAGGAGCGGGCCCCACAGATACGCAGTATTTT. Protein sequence: CASSQYQGGAGPTDTQYF.

The V gene is TRBV5-1, the J gene TRBJ2-1; 8 bases are shared with TRBD2. Trimming took 0 bases from V and 0 from J; bases not matched to a gene: 11. The CDR3 extends over 19 amino acids. CDR1 SGHRS and CDR2 YFSETQ come from the germline V gene. The DNA of the CDR3 is TGCGCCAGCAGCTTGGATTATCGGGAGGGGCGGGGCTCCTACAATGAGCAGTTCTTC. This codes for CASSLDYREGRGSYNEQFF.

This chain joins TRBV4-3 and TRBJ2-2; 11 bases line up with TRBD2. Germline CDR1 LGHNA, CDR2 YSLEER. The CDR3 totals 17 residues. The trim removed 0 bases at V and 7 bases at J, leaving 7 bases unmatched. CDR3 sequence reads: CASSQDLAGGMSGELFF. The CDR3 coding sequence is TGCGCCAGCAGCCAAGACTTAGCGGGAGGGATGAGCGGGGAGCTGTTTTTT.

The genes are TRBV6-5 and TRBJ1-1, with TRBD1 matching 8 bases. Germline trimming cut 2 bases from V and 3 bases from J; bases unmatched to any gene: 2. The length of the CDR3 is 14 residues. In germline, CDR1 is MNHEY, CDR2 SVGAGI. CDR3 sequence (DNA): TGTGCCAGCAGTTACGGCAGGGGGCACACTGAAGCTTTCTTT. Amino acid sequence: CASSYGRGHTEAFF.

About this clone itself: The germline gene is not matched at one end of the junction; a read error may be the cause. Other nucleotide sequences in the sample specify the same CDR3. The J gene is TRBJ2-7, the V gene TRBV5-8, with TRBD1 identical over 7 bases. The CDR3 is made up of 18 amino acids. Per the germline V gene, CDR1 is SGHTS and CDR2 is YDEGEE. For the CDR3, the DNA is TGTGCCAGCAGCCCGCCCCTGAACTCCGGGACAGCCACCTATGAGCAGTACTTC. Translating it yields CASSPPLNSGTATYEQYF.